Listed below are T cell receptor beta chains from one sample, sequenced in a study of T cell responses to AZD1222 COVID-19 vaccine. The protocol was immunoSEQ multiplex PCR, while the TCRdb copy is restricted to in-frame clones and leaves out a portion. The sample lists around 85,000 clones; 80% to 90% were seen once. Sequences were derived from peripheral blood, sampled on day 0 of AZD1222 vaccination. The source of these receptors is an adult in good health. Both conserved end residues are part of each CDR3. D genes are given only for firm matches. Clone size is given for some rows only: seen once, a few or many times, or a class if the clone is expanded.

.	TRBJ2-7	.	TRBV7-9	TGTGCCAGCAGCTTAAGGAGCAGTCGTGAGGACGAGCAGTACTTC	CASSLRSSREDEQYF
TRBD2	TRBJ2-7	.	TRBV9	TGTGCCAGCAGCGCCTCGGCTAGCGGGATAGTCTACGAGCAGTACTTC	CASSASASGIVYEQYF
.	TRBJ1-2	.	TRBV5-4	TGTGCCAGCAGCTTGGTGGGGCCGTCTAACTATGGCTACACCTTC	CASSLVGPSNYGYTF
TRBD1	TRBJ1-6	.	TRBV5-4	TGTGCCAGCAGCGCTAGGACAGGGGGCAATAATTCACCCCTCCACTTT	CASSARTGGNNSPLHF
TRBD1	TRBJ1-2	.	TRBV4-3	TGCGCCAGCAGCCAAGGGGGGACAGGCGGAGGCTATGGCTACACCTTC	CASSQGGTGGGYGYTF
.	TRBJ1-3	.	TRBV7-9	TGTGCCAGCAGCTTACCCAGCTCTGGAAACACCATATATTTT	CASSLPSSGNTIYF
.	TRBJ2-3	.	TRBV19	TGTGCCAGTAGCAGGGGGGCAGATACGCAGTATTTT	CASSRGADTQYF
.	TRBJ2-2	.	TRBV6-4	TGTGCCAGCAGTGACTCTCAGGGCACCGGGGAGCTGTTTTTT	CASSDSQGTGELFF
.	TRBJ1-2	.	TRBV14	TGTGCCAGCACCGGGACCGCCTTCCGATTC	CASTGTAFRF
TRBD1	TRBJ1-1	.	TRBV6-2/TRBV6-3	TGTGCCAGCAGCCCTTCGACAGGGCGAGGAAACACTGAAGCTTTCTTT	CASSPSTGRGNTEAFF
.	TRBJ2-1	.	TRBV7-6	TGTGCCAGCAGCTTAGATGCAGGCCGCTATAAACTGGGTCGCAATGAGCAGTTCTTC	CASSLDAGRYKLGRNEQFF
.	TRBJ1-1	.	TRBV27	TGTGCCAGCAGTTCGGGGTGGACTGAAGCTTTCTTT	CASSSGWTEAFF
.	TRBJ2-1	.	TRBV28	TGTGCCAGCAGTTCCCCAGGGACTTACAATGAGCAGTTCTTC	CASSSPGTYNEQFF
TRBD2	TRBJ2-3	once	TRBV4-3	TGCGCCAGCAGCCAAGACCGAGCGGGGAGCACAGATACGCAGTATTTT	CASSQDRAGSTDTQYF
.	TRBJ2-1	.	TRBV18	TGTGCCAGCTCACCAGGAGGGCAGTACAATGAGCAGTTCTTC	CASSPGGQYNEQFF
TRBD1	TRBJ1-3	.	TRBV4-1	TGCGCCAGCAGGTACCGGGACAGGGGGCCAAGCTCTGGAAACACCATATATTTT	CASRYRDRGPSSGNTIYF
.	TRBJ1-6	.	TRBV19	TGTGCCAGTAGTATAGTACGCTCTAATAATTCACCCCTCCACTTT	CASSIVRSNNSPLHF